A single sample is the source of the 28 T cell receptor beta chains below, sequenced in a study of blood T cell repertoires in COVID-19. Using immunoSEQ multiplex PCR, the repertoire was profiled, and TCRdb retains in-frame clones only, with some absent. Among 95,000 to 150,000 clones listed, 85% to 90% were seen once. Input material: peripheral blood. Receptors were obtained from a woman older than 75 with COVID-19, enrolled during active disease.

This clone was seen just once. The chain couples TRBV5-1 to TRBJ2-3; 15 nucleotides agree with TRBD2. The CDR3 totals 19 residues. Germline V gives CDR1 SGHRS, CDR2 YFSETQ. J was trimmed by 1 base and V by 0 bases; bases with no gene match: 6. DNA for the CDR3: TGCGCCAGCAGCTTGGGTGGACTAGCGGGAGGGCCGGGCACAGATACGCAGTATTTT. Protein product: CASSLGGLAGGPGTDTQYF. Full variable domain (missing parts from reference TRBV5-1 and TRBJ2-3): KAGVTQTPRYLIKTRGQQVTLSCSPISGHRSVSWYQQTPGQGLQFLFEYFSETQRNKGNFPGRFSGRQFSNSRSEMNVSTLELGDSALYLCASSLGGLAGGPGTDTQYFGPGTRLTVL.

The CDR3 coding sequence is TGTGCCAGCAGCAGCCAGGGCCCTCCGGGCGAGCAGTACTTC. Translation gives CASSSQGPPGEQYF. This rearrangement joins TRBV7-2 to TRBJ2-7, with D possibly matching TRBD1 (5 bases). Germline CDR1 and CDR2: SGHTA and FQGNSA. Between the trimmed V and J ends, which lost 5 bases and 6 bases, there was a span of 17 bases. There are 14 residues in the CDR3.

On this clone: One junction end disagrees with the germline gene, perhaps due to a read error. The rearrangement joins TRBV7-7 to TRBJ2-5; the D gene is possibly TRBD2 (6 bases). The CDR3 runs to 15 residues. The germline gives CDR1 SSHAT, CDR2 FNYEAQ (reference sequence). This CDR3 reads CASSLMRGLQETQYF. CDR3 in DNA: TGTGCTAGCAGCCTTATGCGGGGCCTCCAAGAGACCCAGTACTTC.

The chain uses TRBV15 and TRBJ1-4; D is ambiguous. This CDR3 region has 16 residues. The V gene's germline CDR1 is LNHNV and CDR2 YYDKDF (reference sequence). V lost 1 base and J 0 bases, leaving 9 bases between the germline ends. CDR3 coding DNA: TGTGCCACCAGCAGAGGGCTTTTGGCAACTAATGAAAAACTGTTTTTT. Amino acids: CATSRGLLATNEKLFF.

This chain uses TRBV28 with TRBJ2-5; 7 bases are shared with TRBD2. The CDR3 covers 12 residues. Germline V lookup: CDR1 MDHEN, CDR2 SYDVKM. V trimming: 7 bases; J trimming: 9 bases; junction bases outside the gene matches: 8. The CDR3 loop is CASIEGEGPQYF. The CDR3 DNA reads as TGTGCCAGCATCGAAGGGGAGGGTCCCCAGTACTTC.

The chain links TRBV7-6 to TRBJ1-2; D not certain. Trimming removed 1 base at V and 3 bases at J, with 9 bases between. The V gene's germline CDR1 is SGHVS and CDR2 FNYEAQ. There are 14 residues in the CDR3. The CDR3 loop reads CASSLGAGDYGYTF. The CDR3 nucleotides are TGTGCCAGCAGCTTAGGGGCAGGCGACTATGGCTACACCTTC.

The chain is built from TRBV27 and TRBJ2-1; 9 bases are shared with TRBD1. Looked up from germline, CDR1 is MNHEY and CDR2 is SMNVEV (reference sequence). The J segment lost 9 bases and the V segment lost 6 bases, leaving 12 bases of the junction unmatched. The CDR3 sequence is 15 residues long. As DNA, the CDR3 is TGTGCCAGCAGCTACCATCGACAGGGGGAAAGTGAGCAGTTCTTC. This codes for CASSYHRQGESEQFF.

The chain has TRBV25-1 and TRBJ2-3, with D perhaps matching TRBD1 (8 bases). The germline V and J ends were trimmed by 1 base and 5 bases, with 16 bases remaining between them. This CDR3 has 16 amino acids. Germline loops: CDR1 MGHDK, CDR2 SYGVNS. As DNA, the CDR3 is TGTGCCAGCAGTGAATTCGGACAGGGAGGGCGAGATACGCAGTATTTT. Translating gives CASSEFGQGGRDTQYF.

The chain has TRBV2 and TRBJ2-3; 8 bases map to TRBD2. With 6 bases clipped from V and 0 bases from J, the junction kept 5 bases outside the gene matches. Germline lookup yields CDR1 SNHLY and CDR2 FYNNEI. This CDR3 region has 15 residues. CDR3 nucleotide sequence: TGTGCCAGCAGGCTACTAGCGGCTAGCACAGATACGCAGTATTTT. As protein: CASRLLAASTDTQYF.

This clone has only one observation. The chain carries TRBV28 and TRBJ2-3; D not resolved. The CDR3 extends over 15 amino acids. CDR1 MDHEN and CDR2 SYDVKM come from the germline V gene. V was pared by 6 bases and J by 0 bases, with 13 bases between. The CDR3 DNA reads TGTGCCAGCAGCTCACGGGTTTTTAGCACAGATACGCAGTATTTT. Its translation: CASSSRVFSTDTQYF.

The CDR3 reads CSVGWVQGASEQYF. The CDR3 DNA is TGCAGCGTTGGTTGGGTGCAGGGGGCCAGCGAGCAGTACTTC. This chain links TRBV29-1 with TRBJ2-7; 8 nucleotides agree with TRBD1. From germline, CDR1 is SQVTM and CDR2 ANQGSEA. The CDR3 length is 14 residues. The trim removed 4 bases at V and 6 bases at J, leaving 11 bases unmatched.

The V call is TRBV24-1, the J call TRBJ1-1; the D gene is possibly TRBD1 (5 bases). CDR3 length: 13 amino acids. The V gene's germline CDR1 is KGHDR and CDR2 SFDVKD. V was clipped by 7 bases and J by 4 bases, with 12 bases between them. CDR3: CATSRRGSTEAFF. CDR3 DNA: TGTGCCACCAGCAGACGGGGGAGCACTGAAGCTTTCTTT.

The chain joins TRBV28 to TRBJ2-2; the D gene is possibly TRBD1 (6 bases). Between the trimmed V and J ends, which lost 5 bases and 2 bases, there was a span of 18 bases. The germline gives CDR1 MDHEN, CDR2 SYDVKM. CDR3 length: 17 amino acids. CDR3 amino acids: CASSKGRGRANTGELFF. The DNA of the CDR3 is TGTGCCAGCAGTAAAGGCAGGGGACGTGCAAACACCGGGGAGCTGTTTTTT.

The J gene is TRBJ1-6, the V gene TRBV12-3 or TRBV12-4; D ambiguous. This CDR3 has 13 amino acids. Trimming took 4 bases from V and 10 from J, leaving 11 bases between them. CDR3 nucleotide sequence: TGTGCCAGCAGTTCCGCATTGGGCTCACCCCTCCACTTT. It codes for CASSSALGSPLHF.

The chain carries TRBV2 and TRBJ2-2; D gene ambiguous. The CDR3 extends over 13 amino acids. CDR1 SNHLY and CDR2 FYNNEI come from the germline V gene. V gave up 4 bases and J gave up 7 bases, with 10 bases separating them. This CDR3 is CASSVRGFGELFF. DNA of the CDR3: TGTGCCAGCAGTGTGAGAGGTTTCGGGGAGCTGTTTTTT. The variable domain in full, completed from reference TRBV2 and TRBJ2-2, reads EPEVTQTPSHQVTQMGQEVILRCVPISNHLYFYWYRQILGQKVEFLVSFYNNEISEKSEIFDDQFSVERPDGSNFTLKIRSTKLEDSAMYFCASSVRGFGELFFGEGSRLTVL.

The chain combines TRBV18 with TRBJ2-3, with TRBD1 as a possible D gene (5 bases). This CDR3 region has 14 residues. Deletions cut 4 bases from V and 2 bases from J, with 10 bases between. Looked up from germline, CDR1 is KGHSH and CDR2 is LQKENI. The CDR3 protein is CASSLQAPTDTQYF. Here the CDR3 DNA reads TGTGCCAGCTCACTACAGGCCCCCACAGATACGCAGTATTTT.

The CDR3 spells CASRPQGLYSPLHF. The CDR3, as DNA: TGTGCCAGCAGGCCTCAGGGGCTGTATTCACCCCTCCACTTT. The chain recombines TRBV21-1 with TRBJ1-6; TRBD1, the D gene given by the table, was not confirmed from the DNA. TRBV21-1 is a documented pseudogene. The CDR3 is 14 amino acids.

This rearrangement joins TRBV10-3 to TRBJ1-2; 9 bases map to TRBD1. CDR3 size: 14 residues. CDR1 and CDR2 (germline): ENHRY, SYGVKD. The ends lost 4 bases at V and 7 bases at J; junction bases unmatched: 7. The CDR3 reads CAISGRDRVGGYTF. CDR3 DNA: TGTGCCATCAGTGGCCGGGACAGGGTGGGTGGCTACACCTTC.

The chain joins TRBV3-1 (or the pseudogene TRBV3-2) to TRBJ1-1; a possible D gene is TRBD1 (6 bases). The CDR3 covers 14 residues. V lost 4 bases and J 3 bases, leaving 12 bases between the germline ends. Germline lookup yields CDR1 LGHDT and CDR2 YNNKEL (reference sequence). The DNA of the CDR3 is TGTGCCAGCAGCCCCAGAGCAGGGGACACTGAAGCTTTCTTT. It specifies CASSPRAGDTEAFF.

This chain uses TRBV5-1 with TRBJ2-1, with TRBD2 identical over 11 bases. The trim removed 4 bases at V and 6 bases at J, leaving 6 bases unmatched. This CDR3 is 15 amino acids long. Per germline, CDR1 SGHRS and CDR2 YFSETQ. The CDR3 sequence is CASSPTSGTGNEQFF. CDR3 in DNA: TGCGCCAGCAGCCCGACTAGCGGGACGGGCAATGAGCAGTTCTTC.

This chain connects TRBV9 to TRBJ2-7, with D maybe TRBD1 (5 bases). V shed 4 bases and J shed 7 bases, with 18 bases lying between them. The CDR3 runs to 14 residues. Germline CDR1 is SGDLS and CDR2 is YYNGEE. The CDR3 is CASSPEVRTIEQYF. The CDR3, as DNA: TGTGCCAGCAGCCCAGAGGTCCGGACAATTGAGCAGTACTTC.

The chain links TRBV5-1 to TRBJ2-7; 14 bases fit TRBD2. The CDR3 runs to 14 residues. The V segment lost 3 bases and the J segment 6 bases; nucleotides outside the gene matches: 2. The germline CDR1 and CDR2 sequences are SGHRS and YFSETQ. The CDR3 DNA is TGCGCCAGCAGCTCCGGGACTAGCGGGGGCGAGCAGTACTTC. Amino acid sequence: CASSSGTSGGEQYF.

This clone was detected only once. The genes are TRBV4-2 and TRBJ1-1; 10 bases match TRBD1. The V gene end was trimmed by 3 bases and the J gene end by 4 bases; junction bases not matched to a gene: 5. Germline CDR1 is LGHNA and CDR2 is YNFKEQ. The CDR3 is made up of 15 amino acids. The CDR3 DNA reads TGTGCCAGCAGCCATTCCGGGACAGGGGCCACTGAAGCTTTCTTT. Amino acid sequence: CASSHSGTGATEAFF.

The sample holds a few counts of this clone. The rearrangement joins TRBV7-2 to TRBJ2-7, with 9 positions matching TRBD2. The CDR3 has 16 amino acids. J gave up 9 bases and V 2 bases, and 14 bases lay outside the gene matches. The germline V gene has CDR1 SGHTA and CDR2 FQGNSA. The CDR3 loop is CASSLKFAGGAHGQYF. The CDR3 DNA sequence: TGTGCCAGCAGCTTAAAGTTTGCGGGAGGGGCCCATGGGCAGTACTTC.

This clone was found a few times. The rearrangement joins TRBV9 to TRBJ2-7; tentatively, D is TRBD2 (6 bases). Between the trimmed V and J ends, which lost 3 bases and 7 bases, there was a span of 17 bases. This CDR3 is built from 14 residues. In germline, CDR1 is SGDLS, CDR2 YYNGEE. The CDR3: CASSEGGVSGEQYF. The CDR3 bases are TGTGCCAGCAGCGAGGGAGGCGTATCTGGGGAGCAGTACTTC.

The chain is built from TRBV5-6 and TRBJ2-5; TRBD1 aligns across 7 bases. This CDR3 spans 13 amino acids. V trimming: 4 bases; J trimming: 5 bases; junction bases outside the gene matches: 5. The germline V gene has CDR1 SGHDT and CDR2 YYEEEE. Written as DNA, the CDR3 is TGTGCCAGCAGCCAGACAGGGATGGAGACCCAGTACTTC. It codes for CASSQTGMETQYF.

The chain links TRBV7-3 to TRBJ1-5; 7 nucleotides match TRBD1. This CDR3 contains 14 residues. Unmatched junction bases numbered 4, after V lost 3 bases and J lost 5 bases. Germline V lookup: CDR1 SGHTA, CDR2 FQGTGA. CDR3 nucleotide sequence: TGTGCCAGCAGCTTTGAAGGGGGCGATCAGCCCCAGCATTTT. Its translation is CASSFEGGDQPQHF.

The CDR3 coding sequence is TGTGCCAGTAGTTCGATACCGGGACAGGGCGTCGACGAGCAGTACTTC. Translated, it gives CASSSIPGQGVDEQYF. The genes are TRBV19 and TRBJ2-7; TRBD1 matches 9 bases. Germline-derived CDR1 and CDR2 are LNHDA and SQIVND (reference sequence). V lost 5 bases to trimming and J lost 5 bases; unmatched junction nucleotides: 13. This CDR3 comprises 16 residues.